This T cell receptor beta chain came from a study of shared clonotypes between healthy human individuals. Findings of the study overall: Specimens sampled were limited to blood, with tissue repertoires likely differing. Approximately 5.1% was the fraction of naive CD4 clonotypes found shared across several donors.

With regard to this clone: The antigen remains undetermined.

As originally analysed: ImmunoSEQ yielded junction-only sequences lacking quality scores, so filtering differed. Using immunoSEQ multiplex PCR, the repertoire was profiled, and TCRdb retains in-frame clones only, with some absent. V, J and clone size were drawn from that table, and D and trimming were deduced from the DNA. The sample has about 2.3 million clones; over 90% are singletons. V shed 5 bases and J shed 2 bases, with 13 bases lying between them. Germline V gene data show CDR1 as SNHLY and CDR2 as FYNNEI. The CDR3 contains 15 residues. Sample: naive CD4+ T cells from PBMCs. Subset given: CD45RA+ positively selected. This receptor was obtained from a man between 18 and 35 years old in good health. Some clones in this sample may be carry-over from other donors' samples. The chain joins TRBV2 to TRBJ2-1; a weak D match, TRBD1 (6 bases). This CDR3 is CASSQQGPTYNEQFF. In nucleotides, the CDR3 is TGTGCCAGCAGTCAACAGGGTCCTACCTACAATGAGCAGTTCTTC.